The clone carrying this T cell receptor beta chain was seen only a few times. The target antigen is unknown. Each CDR3 protein is one row after TCRdb ran MiXCR on the RACE reads. The sample yields over 65,000 distinct CDR3 sequences, 9.5% to 13% seen once. The time point denotes: patch test 2, 6 weeks after DPC sensitization. Noted treatment: therapeutic diphenylcyclopropenone sensitization with weekly scalp DPC. Each donor was an alopecia patient between 18 and 70 years of age who qualified for DPC. This sample stems from a study of human T cells and chemical hapten exposure. Whole-study results and caveats: Sensitizing to DPC left TCRs with a frequency above 1 in 1000 unaltered.

The CDR3 sequence is 12 residues long. Germline CDR1 is SGDLS and CDR2 is YYNGEE. The trim removed 5 bases at V and 12 bases at J, leaving 8 bases unmatched. This material consisted of whole blood, taken in connection with sensitization to the hapten diphenylcyclopropenone (DPC). The genes are TRBV9 and TRBJ2-1; 7 nucleotides agree with TRBD2. The TCR was taken from a man younger than 35 with alopecia areata. Some clones in this sample may be carry-over from other donors' samples. Here the CDR3 DNA reads TGTGCCAGCAGGGAGACTAGCAACGTGCAGTTCTTC. Amino acid sequence: CASRETSNVQFF.